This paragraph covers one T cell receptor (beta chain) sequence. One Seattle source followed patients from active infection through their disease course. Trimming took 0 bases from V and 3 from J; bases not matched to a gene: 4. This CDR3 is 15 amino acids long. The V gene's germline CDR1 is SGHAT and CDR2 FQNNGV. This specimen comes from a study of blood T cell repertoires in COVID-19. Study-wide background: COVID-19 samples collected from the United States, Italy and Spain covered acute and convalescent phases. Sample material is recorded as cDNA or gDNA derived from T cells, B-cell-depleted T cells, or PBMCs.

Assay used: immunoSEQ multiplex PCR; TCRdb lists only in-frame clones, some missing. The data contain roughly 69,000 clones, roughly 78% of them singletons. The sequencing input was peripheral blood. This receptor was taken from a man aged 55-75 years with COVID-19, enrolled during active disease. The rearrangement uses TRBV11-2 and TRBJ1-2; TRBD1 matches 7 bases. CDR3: CASSLDVRGDYGYTF. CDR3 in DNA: TGTGCCAGCAGCTTAGATGTCAGGGGGGACTATGGCTACACCTTC.